This entry lists 14 T cell receptor beta chains sequenced from one sample in a study of monozygotic twins with inflammatory bowel disease. Using the 5' RACE reads, TCRdb records one entry per CDR3 protein without DNA. This sample's table reports approximately 380,000 distinct CDR3 sequences. Sequenced material: blood. These receptors were obtained from a human donor with ulcerative colitis or Crohn's disease, or a healthy co-twin of an affected twin (not recorded which).

The chain couples TRBV7-9 to TRBJ2-1. From germline, CDR1 is SEHNR and CDR2 FQNEAQ (reference sequence). The length of the CDR3 is 16 residues. CDR3 sequence: CASSLALAAAYNEQFF.

The chain carries TRBV15 and TRBJ2-3; TCRdb returns TRBD2, unconfirmable since there is no DNA. There are 17 residues in the CDR3. The V gene's germline CDR1 is LNHNV and CDR2 YYDKDF (reference sequence). The CDR3 region is CATNPRRRGEVGDTQYF.

The chain couples TRBV7-9 to TRBJ1-3. The CDR3 runs 16 residues. Germline V gene sequence: CDR1 SEHNR, CDR2 FQNEAQ (reference sequence). CDR3 loop: CASSLVAVASGNTIYF.

The chain has TRBV20-1 and TRBJ2-1; as DNA is missing, the TRBD1 call by TCRdb cannot be tested. The CDR3 covers 12 residues. Germline V gives CDR1 DFQATT, CDR2 SNEGSKA (reference sequence). This CDR3 reads CSAHWARAPQFF.

The rearrangement joins TRBV27 to TRBJ1-2; TCRdb indicates TRBD1, and absent DNA this call remains unverified. Germline loops: CDR1 MNHEY, CDR2 SMNVEV (reference sequence). The CDR3 covers 14 residues. The CDR3 protein is CASSLDGQNYGYTF.

The chain employs TRBV6-1 and TRBJ2-3. The CDR3 has 14 amino acids. Looked up from germline, CDR1 is MNHNS and CDR2 is SASEGT. CDR3 in amino acids: CASSENPNTDTQYF.

This chain links TRBV7-9 with TRBJ2-2; the TCRdb D gene call, TRBD1, has no DNA to confirm it. CDR1 and CDR2 (germline): SEHNR, FQNEAQ (reference sequence). The CDR3 extends over 16 amino acids. The CDR3 reads CASSLTRTGRTGELFF.

This chain links TRBV7-2 with TRBJ1-3; TCRdb's D gene call, TRBD1, goes unchecked for lack of DNA. Germline V gene data show CDR1 as SGHTA and CDR2 as FQGNSA. The CDR3 loop spans 15 amino acids. The CDR3 is CASSQDRGQGNTIYF.

The rearrangement links TRBV4-3 to TRBJ2-5; the TCRdb call, TRBD2, lacks DNA for checking. The CDR3 is 15 residues long. The germline V gene encodes CDR1 LGHNA and CDR2 YSLEER. CDR3 amino acids: CASSHVAGGEETQYF.

The chain links TRBV20-1 to TRBJ1-5; no DNA is available, so the TRBD1 call from TCRdb remains unchecked. Germline V lookup: CDR1 DFQATT, CDR2 SNEGSKA (reference sequence). The length of the CDR3 is 13 residues. The CDR3 sequence is CSAWTGINQPQHF.

The chain couples TRBV6-5 to TRBJ1-5. Germline-derived CDR1 and CDR2 are MNHEY and SVGAGI. There are 14 residues in the CDR3. CDR3 amino acids: CASSFDGGKQPQHF.

This sequence joins TRBV4-1 and TRBJ1-1; the TRBD1 assignment by TCRdb is unverifiable without DNA. The CDR3 totals 16 residues. The germline gives CDR1 MGHRA, CDR2 YSYEKL. The CDR3 sequence: CASSQWSGSSPTEAFF.

The chain links TRBV19 to TRBJ1-2; TCRdb returns TRBD1, unconfirmable since there is no DNA. From germline, CDR1 is LNHDA and CDR2 SQIVND (reference sequence). The CDR3 is 12 amino acids. CDR3 amino acids: CASSSGTAGYTF.

V gene TRBV7-8 combines with J gene TRBJ1-2. In germline, CDR1 is SGHVS, CDR2 FQNEAQ. The CDR3 spans 13 residues. This CDR3 is CASSMDRVHGYTF.